The source of this TCR beta chain is a study of blood T cell repertoires in COVID-19. Original processing methods: Amplifying reference gene primers gave estimates of nucleated cell counts. The assay was immunoSEQ multiplex PCR, and TCRdb's table has in-frame clones only and misses some. That table furnishes V, J and clone size, whereas the DNA furnished D and trimming. The sample lists about 53,000 clones; about 80% were seen once. The CDR3 contains 15 residues. V was clipped by 1 base and J by 0 bases, with 10 bases between them. Germline assignment: CDR1 SGHTA and CDR2 FQGNSA. Sample: peripheral blood. The origin of this receptor is a human donor in a cohort sampled during active COVID-19. J is TRBJ2-7 and V is TRBV7-2; D might be TRBD2 (5 bases). DNA for the CDR3: TGTGCCAGCAGCTTAGACAGTACTAGCTCCTACGAGCAGTACTTC. Translation gives CASSLDSTSSYEQYF.